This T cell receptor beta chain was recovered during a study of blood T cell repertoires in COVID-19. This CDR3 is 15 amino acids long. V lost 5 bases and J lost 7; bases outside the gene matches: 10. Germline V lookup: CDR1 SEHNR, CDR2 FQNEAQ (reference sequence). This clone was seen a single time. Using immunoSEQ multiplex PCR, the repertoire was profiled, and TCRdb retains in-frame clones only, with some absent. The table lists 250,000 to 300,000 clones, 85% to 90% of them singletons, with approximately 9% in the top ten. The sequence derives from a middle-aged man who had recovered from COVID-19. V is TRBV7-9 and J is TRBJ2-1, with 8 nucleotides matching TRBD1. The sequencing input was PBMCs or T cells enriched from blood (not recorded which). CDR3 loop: CASSIDRGGLNEQFF. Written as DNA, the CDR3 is TGTGCCAGCAGCATAGACAGGGGTGGGTTAAATGAGCAGTTCTTC.